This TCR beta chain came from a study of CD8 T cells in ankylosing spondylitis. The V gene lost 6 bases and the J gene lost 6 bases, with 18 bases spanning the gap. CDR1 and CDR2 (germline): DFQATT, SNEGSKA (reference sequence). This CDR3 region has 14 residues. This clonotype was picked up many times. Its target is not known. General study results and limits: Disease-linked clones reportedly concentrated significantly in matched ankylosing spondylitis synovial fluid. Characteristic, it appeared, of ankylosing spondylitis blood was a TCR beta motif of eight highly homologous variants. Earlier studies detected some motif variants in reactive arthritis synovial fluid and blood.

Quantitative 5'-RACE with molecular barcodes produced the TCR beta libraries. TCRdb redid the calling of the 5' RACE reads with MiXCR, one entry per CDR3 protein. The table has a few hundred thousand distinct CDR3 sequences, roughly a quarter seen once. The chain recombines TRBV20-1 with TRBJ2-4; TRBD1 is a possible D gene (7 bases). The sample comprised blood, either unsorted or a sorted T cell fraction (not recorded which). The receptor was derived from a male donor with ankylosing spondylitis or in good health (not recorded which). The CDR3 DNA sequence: TGCAGTGCGCAGGAGGGGACAGCAACAAACATTCAGTACTTC. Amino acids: CSAQEGTATNIQYF.